The T cell receptor beta chain under discussion was sequenced for a study of shared clonotypes between healthy human individuals (dated by TCRdb to the early 2020s). At the level of the whole study: The cohort included three men and a couple of women between 18 and 49 years of age. To increase sequencing depth and limit assay-specific biases, different laboratories used diverse techniques to prepare libraries and sequence TCR repertoires. Leukapheresis yielded between about 0.85 and 10 billion PBMCs per donor. The study deeply sequenced blood TCR repertoires of five healthy adults to estimate repertoire size and the extent of clonotype sharing between individuals. What the work shows at the level of the full study, not this receptor alone: Only blood was sampled, and tissue TCR repertoires likely differ from those in blood. Because the study included a small number of donors, the genetic and exposure-history diversity represented was limited. Pairwise subsampling led to the expectation that sequencing depth would affect the degree of clonotype sharing among donors.

In regard to this clone: Its target antigen remains unknown. Within one base of it there is no much larger clone, and no base qualities were kept.

TCR CDR3 regions were amplified from genomic DNA by multiplex PCR using the deep immunoSEQ assay. Extracted genomic DNA from each cell subset was spread evenly across all wells of several immunoSEQ 96-well plates, with each plate serving as a replicate. For unsorted PBMC, around 330 ng genomic DNA, equal to tens of thousands of T cell genomes, was loaded into each replicate PCR. Unsorted PBMC genomic DNA was sequenced across ten immunoSEQ deep assay plates. The purified libraries were quantified using a Qubit 3.0 fluorometer, sized with a Bioanalyzer 2100, and then quantified again using the KAPA Library Quantification kit. Each immunoSEQ 96-well plate was sequenced on its own single-read 150-cycle Illumina NextSeq 550 flow cell. The authors' pipeline ran thus. The immunoSEQ output contained only junctional sequences without quality scores, so filtering could not match that applied to full-length reads. To assign V/J genes and CDR3, sequences were annotated against IMGT germline references using PyIR, a Python wrapper for IgBLAST v1.9. Reads with weak V/J assignments (E-value above 1e-6), missing CDR3, stop codons, out-of-frame junctions, or ambiguous translated residues were removed. V3J clonotypes were defined as sequences sharing the same inferred V gene, J gene, and CDR3 amino acid sequence. Percentage overlap between repertoires was computed as shared unique clonotypes divided by the size of the smaller repertoire. Repertoire richness was assessed with RTK rarefaction, the Chao1 estimator, and Recon v2.1 estimates of unobserved clonotypes. In its TCRdb copy, this immuneACCESS table keeps in-frame sequences only and misses some clones. Where compared with another copy, unresolved V genes explain less than half of these, and the others have no known cause. D and trimming come from the DNA, and the V and J calls and clone size come from that table. The sample table lists about 500,000 clones, about 74% of them with a count of one. The leading ten clones occupy around 12% of the sample.

Donors were healthy HIV-negative adults with no recently reported acute infections or vaccinations. Every donor was a Caucasian adult residing in Nashville, Tennessee, USA. For unsorted samples, about 87 million PBMCs were counted, and genomic DNA was extracted using the QIAamp DNA Blood Mini kit. After blood collection by leukapheresis, PBMCs were isolated using Ficoll-Histopaque density gradient centrifugation and then cryopreserved in the vapor phase of liquid nitrogen. CDR1 and CDR2 are read off the germline V gene as SGHDN and FVKESK. Relative to germline, V is 1 base shorter and J is 6 bases shorter, with 10 bases between their ends. The CDR3 runs 14 residues from the cysteine to the phenylalanine. This entry keeps only the CDR3 DNA: 42 bases, framed from base 1.

The receptor comes from a woman between 35 and 50 years old in good health. Some clones in this sample may be carry-over from other donors' samples. The sample consisted of PBMCs. The chain is encoded by TRBV14 joined to TRBJ2-4, with the D assignment possibly TRBD1 or TRBD2, given 5 matching bases for each. The nucleotide sequence is given as TGTGCCAGCAGCCAAGCACTAGGGGCAAACATTCAGTACTTC. Translated, this gives CASSQALGANIQYF.